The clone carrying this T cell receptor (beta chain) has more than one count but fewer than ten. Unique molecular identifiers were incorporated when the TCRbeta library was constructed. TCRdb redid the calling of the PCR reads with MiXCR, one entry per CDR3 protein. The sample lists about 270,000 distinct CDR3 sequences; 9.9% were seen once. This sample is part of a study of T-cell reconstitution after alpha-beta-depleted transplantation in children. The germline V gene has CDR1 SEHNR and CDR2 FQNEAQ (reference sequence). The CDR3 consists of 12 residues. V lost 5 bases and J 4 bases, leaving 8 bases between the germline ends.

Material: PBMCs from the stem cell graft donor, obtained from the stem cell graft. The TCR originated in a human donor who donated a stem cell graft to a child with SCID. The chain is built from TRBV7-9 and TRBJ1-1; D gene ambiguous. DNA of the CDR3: TGTGCCAGCAGCCCCCATGCCACTGAAGCTTTCTTT. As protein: CASSPHATEAFF.